These T cell receptor beta chains were read from a single sample in a study of blood T cell repertoires in COVID-19. Using immunoSEQ multiplex PCR, the repertoire was profiled, and TCRdb retains in-frame clones only, with some absent. The table includes 300,000 to 350,000 clones, approximately 90% detected once. What was sequenced was peripheral blood. The source of these receptors is a woman under 30 who had recovered from COVID-19. Each CDR3 is given with its conserved first and last residue. A D gene is named only where the DNA matches it firmly. Clone size is stated in some rows and not others, as once, few, many or a class when expanded.

D gene	V gene	clone size	J gene	CDR3 DNA	CDR3 protein
.	TRBV24-1	.	TRBJ1-1	TGTGCCACCAGTGACTCAGGGTACACTGAAGCTTTCTTT	CATSDSGYTEAFF
.	TRBV2	.	TRBJ2-6	TGTGCCAGCAGTTTAGGGGGAGTTGGCTCTGGGGCCAACGTCCTGACTTTC	CASSLGGVGSGANVLTF
.	TRBV27	.	TRBJ2-1	TGTGCCAGCAGTTTTTCGGGGAATGAGCAGTTCTTC	CASSFSGNEQFF
.	TRBV18	.	TRBJ1-5	TGTGCCAGCTCACTGAGGACAGATAGCAATCAGCCCCAGCATTTT	CASSLRTDSNQPQHF
TRBD1	TRBV24-1	.	TRBJ1-4	TGTGCCACCAGTGACCCCGGACAGGGTGGTGAAAAACTGTTTTTT	CATSDPGQGGEKLFF
TRBD1	TRBV19	.	TRBJ1-4	TGTGCCAGTAGTACAAGACAGGGAATAGGGGAAAAACTGTTTTTT	CASSTRQGIGEKLFF
.	TRBV28	.	TRBJ1-3	TGTGCCAGCAGTTTTCGGGGACTCCGAAAAGGAAACACCATATATTTT	CASSFRGLRKGNTIYF
.	TRBV6-4	.	TRBJ1-4	TGTGCCAGCAGTCCACGGGGACATCCTGAAAAACTGTTTTTT	CASSPRGHPEKLFF
TRBD1	TRBV6-2/TRBV6-3	.	TRBJ1-2	TGTGCCAGCAGTTACGGACAGGGCCCCTACTATGGCTACACCTTC	CASSYGQGPYYGYTF
TRBD1	TRBV5-1	.	TRBJ1-2	TGCGCCAGCAGGGACAGGGGTGGCTACACCTTC	CASRDRGGYTF
TRBD1	TRBV28	few	TRBJ1-5	TGTGCCAGCAGTCCCCTCCGGGACAGGGTTGCGCCCCAGCATTTT	CASSPLRDRVAPQHF
TRBD1	TRBV11-2	.	TRBJ1-5	TGTGCCAGCAGCCAAGACAGGGCGGATCAGCCCCAGCATTTT	CASSQDRADQPQHF
TRBD1	TRBV6-5	.	TRBJ1-1	TGTGCCAGCAGCAGTGACAGGGGGTGGAACACTGAAGCTTTCTTT	CASSSDRGWNTEAFF
.	TRBV5-1	once	TRBJ2-5	TGCGCCAGCAGCTTGGGGACGGGAGTGGGGGAGACCCAGTACTTC	CASSLGTGVGETQYF
.	TRBV27	.	TRBJ2-1	TGTGCCAGCAGTTTATTGGGGCTCAGCTCTTACAATGAGCAGTTCTTC	CASSLLGLSSYNEQFF
.	TRBV27	.	TRBJ2-3	TGTGCCAGCCTAGTTAGCTTGGGTAGCACAGATACGCAGTATTTT	CASLVSLGSTDTQYF
.	TRBV7-2	.	TRBJ1-3	TGTGCCAGCAGGGCCGACAGGCCCCCTTTCTCTGGAAACACCATATATTTT	CASRADRPPFSGNTIYF
.	TRBV6-5	.	TRBJ2-3	TGTGCCAGCAGTTACGGAGTCGGAGATACGCAGTATTTT	CASSYGVGDTQYF
TRBD2	TRBV5-1	.	TRBJ2-3	TGCGCCAGCAGCTTGGAAGTGACTAGCGGCACAGATACGCAGTATTTT	CASSLEVTSGTDTQYF
.	TRBV25-1	once	TRBJ2-2	TGTGCCAGCAGTGAGACGGGAGTGAACACCGGGGAGCTGTTTTTT	CASSETGVNTGELFF